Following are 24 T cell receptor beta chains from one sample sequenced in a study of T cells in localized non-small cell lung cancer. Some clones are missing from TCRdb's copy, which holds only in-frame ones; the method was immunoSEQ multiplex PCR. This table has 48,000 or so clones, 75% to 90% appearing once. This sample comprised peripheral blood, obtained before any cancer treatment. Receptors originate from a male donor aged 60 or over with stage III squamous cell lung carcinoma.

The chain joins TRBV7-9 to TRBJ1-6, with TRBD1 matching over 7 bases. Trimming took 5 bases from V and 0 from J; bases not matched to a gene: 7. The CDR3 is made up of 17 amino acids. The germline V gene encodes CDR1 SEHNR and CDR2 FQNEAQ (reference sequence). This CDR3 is CASSQGDSRSYNSPLHF. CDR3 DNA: TGTGCCAGCAGCCAGGGGGACAGTCGCTCCTATAATTCACCCCTCCACTTT.

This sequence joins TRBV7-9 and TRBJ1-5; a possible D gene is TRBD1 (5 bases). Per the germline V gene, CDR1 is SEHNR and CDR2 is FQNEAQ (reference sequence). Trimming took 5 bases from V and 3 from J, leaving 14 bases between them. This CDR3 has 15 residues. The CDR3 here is CASSADQGFNQPQHF. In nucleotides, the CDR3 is TGTGCCAGCAGCGCAGACCAGGGATTCAATCAGCCCCAGCATTTT.

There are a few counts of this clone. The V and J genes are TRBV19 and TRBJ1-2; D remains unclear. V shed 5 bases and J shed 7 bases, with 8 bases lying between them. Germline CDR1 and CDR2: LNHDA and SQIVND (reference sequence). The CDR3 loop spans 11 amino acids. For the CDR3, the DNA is TGTGCCAGTAGTCATCGGTCTGGCTACACCTTC. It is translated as CASSHRSGYTF.

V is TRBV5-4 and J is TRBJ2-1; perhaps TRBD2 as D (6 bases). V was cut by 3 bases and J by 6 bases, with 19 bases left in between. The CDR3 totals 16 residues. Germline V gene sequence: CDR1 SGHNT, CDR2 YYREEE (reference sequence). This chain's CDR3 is CASSSGTRAGGNEQFF. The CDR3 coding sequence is TGTGCCAGCAGCTCAGGGACTCGCGCTGGTGGCAATGAGCAGTTCTTC.

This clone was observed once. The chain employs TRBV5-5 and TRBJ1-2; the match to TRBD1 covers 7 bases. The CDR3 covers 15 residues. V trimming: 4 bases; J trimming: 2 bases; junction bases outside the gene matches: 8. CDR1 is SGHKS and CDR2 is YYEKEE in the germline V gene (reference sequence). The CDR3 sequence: CASSLTGTGNYGYTF. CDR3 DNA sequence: TGTGCCAGCAGCCTGACAGGGACCGGCAACTATGGCTACACCTTC. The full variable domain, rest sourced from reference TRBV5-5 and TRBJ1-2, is DAGVTQSPTHLIKTRGQQVTLRCSPISGHKSVSWYQQVLGQGPQFIFQYYEKEERGRGNFPDRFSARQFPNYSSELNVNALLLGDSALYLCASSLTGTGNYGYTFGSGTRLTVV.

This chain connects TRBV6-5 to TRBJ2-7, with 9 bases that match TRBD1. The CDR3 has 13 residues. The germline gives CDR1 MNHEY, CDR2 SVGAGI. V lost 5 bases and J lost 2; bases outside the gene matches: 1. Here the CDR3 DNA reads TGTGCCAGCAGTCGGACAGGGGCCTACGAGCAGTACTTC. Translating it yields CASSRTGAYEQYF.

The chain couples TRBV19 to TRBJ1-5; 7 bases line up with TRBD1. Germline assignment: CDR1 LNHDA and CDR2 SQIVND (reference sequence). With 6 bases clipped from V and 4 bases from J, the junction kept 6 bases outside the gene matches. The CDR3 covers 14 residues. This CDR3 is CASRKTGRNQPQHF. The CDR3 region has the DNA TGTGCCAGTAGGAAGACAGGGAGGAATCAGCCCCAGCATTTT.

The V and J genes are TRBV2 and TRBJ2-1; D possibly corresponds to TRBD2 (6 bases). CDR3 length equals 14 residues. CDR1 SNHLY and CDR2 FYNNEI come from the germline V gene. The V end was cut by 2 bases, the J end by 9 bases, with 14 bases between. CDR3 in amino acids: CASSESVLGGEQFF. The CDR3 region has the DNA TGTGCCAGCAGTGAATCGGTTCTGGGGGGTGAGCAGTTCTTC.

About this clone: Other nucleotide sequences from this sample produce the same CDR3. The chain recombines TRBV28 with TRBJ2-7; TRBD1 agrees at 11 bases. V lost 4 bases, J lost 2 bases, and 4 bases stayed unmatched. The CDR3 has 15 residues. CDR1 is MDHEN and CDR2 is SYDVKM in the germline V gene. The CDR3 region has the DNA TGTGCCAGCAGTTCCCCGGGACAGGGGGCCTACGAGCAGTACTTC. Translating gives CASSSPGQGAYEQYF. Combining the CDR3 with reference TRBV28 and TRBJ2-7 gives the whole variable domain DVKVTQSSRYLVKRTGEKVFLECVQDMDHENMFWYRQDPGLGLRLIYFSYDVKMKEKGDIPEGYSVSREKKERFSLILESASTNQTSMYLCASSSPGQGAYEQYFGPGTRLTVT.

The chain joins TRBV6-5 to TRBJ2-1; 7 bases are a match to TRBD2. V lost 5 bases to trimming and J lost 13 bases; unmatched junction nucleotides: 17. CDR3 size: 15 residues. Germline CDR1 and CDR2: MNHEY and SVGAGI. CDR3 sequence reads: CASSGDLDQPGGQFF. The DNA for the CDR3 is TGTGCCAGCAGTGGGGATCTCGATCAACCGGGAGGACAGTTCTTC.

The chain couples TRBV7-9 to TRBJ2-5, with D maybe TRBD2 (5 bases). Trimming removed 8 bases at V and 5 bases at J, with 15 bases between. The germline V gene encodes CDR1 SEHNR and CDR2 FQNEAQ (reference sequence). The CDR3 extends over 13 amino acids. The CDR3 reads CASLQPGSETQYF. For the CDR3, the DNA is TGTGCCAGCTTACAACCGGGGAGCGAGACCCAGTACTTC.

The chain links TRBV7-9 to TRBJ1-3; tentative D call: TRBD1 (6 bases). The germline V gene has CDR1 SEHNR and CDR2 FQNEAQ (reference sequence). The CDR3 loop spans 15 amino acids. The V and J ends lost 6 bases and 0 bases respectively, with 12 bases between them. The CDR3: CASSFTGNSGNTIYF. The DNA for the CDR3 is TGTGCCAGCAGTTTTACAGGGAACTCTGGAAACACCATATATTTT.

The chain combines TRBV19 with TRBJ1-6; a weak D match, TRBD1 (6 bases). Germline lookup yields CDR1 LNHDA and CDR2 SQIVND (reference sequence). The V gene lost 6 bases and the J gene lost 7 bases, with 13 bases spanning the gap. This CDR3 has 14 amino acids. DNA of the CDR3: TGTGCCAGTAGGAATCGGGACATCAATTCACCCCTCCACTTT. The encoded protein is CASRNRDINSPLHF.

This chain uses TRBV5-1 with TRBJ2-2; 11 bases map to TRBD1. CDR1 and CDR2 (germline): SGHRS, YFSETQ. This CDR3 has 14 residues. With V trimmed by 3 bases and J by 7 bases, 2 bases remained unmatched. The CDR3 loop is CASSWGQGDGELFF. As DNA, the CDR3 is TGCGCCAGCAGCTGGGGACAGGGGGACGGGGAGCTGTTTTTT.

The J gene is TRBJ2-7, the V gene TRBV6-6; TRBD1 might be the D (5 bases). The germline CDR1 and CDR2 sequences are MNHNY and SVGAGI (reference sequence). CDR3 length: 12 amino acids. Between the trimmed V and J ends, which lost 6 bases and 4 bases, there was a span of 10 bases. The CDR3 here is CASSQGVYEQYF. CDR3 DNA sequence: TGTGCCAGCAGCCAGGGCGTTTACGAGCAGTACTTC.

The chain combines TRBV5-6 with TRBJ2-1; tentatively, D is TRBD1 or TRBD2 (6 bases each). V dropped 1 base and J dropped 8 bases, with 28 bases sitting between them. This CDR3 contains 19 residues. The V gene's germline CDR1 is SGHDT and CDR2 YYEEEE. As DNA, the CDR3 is TGTGCCAGCAGCTTGACCCGCAGAGGGGGGACACTTTTCCGGCATGAGCAGTTCTTC. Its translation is CASSLTRRGGTLFRHEQFF.

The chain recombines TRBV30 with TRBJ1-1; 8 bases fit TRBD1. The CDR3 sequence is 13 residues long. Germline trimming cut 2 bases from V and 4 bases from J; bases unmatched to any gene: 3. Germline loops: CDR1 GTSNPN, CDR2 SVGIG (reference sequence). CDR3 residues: CAWSPTGGTEAFF. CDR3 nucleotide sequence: TGTGCCTGGAGTCCTACAGGGGGCACTGAAGCTTTCTTT.

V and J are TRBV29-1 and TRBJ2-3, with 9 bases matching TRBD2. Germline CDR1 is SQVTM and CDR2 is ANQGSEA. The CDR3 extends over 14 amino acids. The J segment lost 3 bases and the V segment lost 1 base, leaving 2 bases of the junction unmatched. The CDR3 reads CSVEVSGGTDTQYF. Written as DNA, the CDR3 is TGCAGCGTTGAAGTTAGCGGGGGAACAGATACGCAGTATTTT.

The chain's CDR3 is CASSPREFYGYTF. CDR3 DNA sequence: TGTGCCAGCTCACCAAGGGAGTTCTATGGCTACACCTTC. This rearrangement joins TRBV18 to TRBJ1-2; no clear D gene. Germline lookup yields CDR1 KGHSH and CDR2 LQKENI. V lost 2 bases to trimming and J lost 4 bases, with 8 bases between them. This CDR3 is built from 13 residues. Drawing the rest from reference TRBV18 and TRBJ1-2, the complete variable domain is NAGVMQNPRHLVRRRGQEARLRCSPMKGHSHVYWYRQLPEEGLKFMVYLQKENIIDESGMPKERFSAEFPKEGPSILRIQQVVRGDSAAYFCASSPREFYGYTFGSGTRLTVV.

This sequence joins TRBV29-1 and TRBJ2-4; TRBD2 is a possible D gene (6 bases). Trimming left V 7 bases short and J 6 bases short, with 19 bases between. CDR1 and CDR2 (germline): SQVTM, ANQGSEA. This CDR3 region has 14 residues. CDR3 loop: CSAQTGYGGNIQYF. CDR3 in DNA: TGCAGCGCCCAAACAGGTTACGGGGGAAACATTCAGTACTTC.

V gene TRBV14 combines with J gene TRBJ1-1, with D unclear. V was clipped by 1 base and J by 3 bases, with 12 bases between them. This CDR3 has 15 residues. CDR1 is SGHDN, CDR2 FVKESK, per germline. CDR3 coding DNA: TGTGCCAGCAGCCAAGCTCTGGGAACCTACACTGAAGCTTTCTTT. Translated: CASSQALGTYTEAFF.

The CDR3 DNA reads as TGTGCCAGCAGTCCCGACATCATGAACACTGAAGCTTTCTTT. This codes for CASSPDIMNTEAFF. This chain joins TRBV27 and TRBJ1-1; D gene unclear. Germline V CDR1 and CDR2: MNHEY, SMNVEV (reference sequence). The CDR3 is 14 residues long. Trimming took off 5 bases at V and 0 bases at J, with 10 bases between the two ends.

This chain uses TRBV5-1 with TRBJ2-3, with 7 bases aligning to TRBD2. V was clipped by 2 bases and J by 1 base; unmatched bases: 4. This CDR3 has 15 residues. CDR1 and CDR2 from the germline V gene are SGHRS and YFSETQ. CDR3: CASSLAGPGTDTQYF. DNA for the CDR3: TGCGCCAGCAGCTTAGCGGGGCCAGGCACAGATACGCAGTATTTT.

DNA for the CDR3: TGCGCCAGCAGCCCGTGGGGGGACAGCTACGAGCAGTACTTC. This sequence encodes CASSPWGDSYEQYF. The chain joins TRBV5-1 to TRBJ2-7, with D possibly TRBD1 on 7 matching bases. Trimming removed 4 bases from V and 3 bases from J, with 14 bases in between. Per the germline V gene, CDR1 is SGHRS and CDR2 is YFSETQ. CDR3 length equals 14 residues.